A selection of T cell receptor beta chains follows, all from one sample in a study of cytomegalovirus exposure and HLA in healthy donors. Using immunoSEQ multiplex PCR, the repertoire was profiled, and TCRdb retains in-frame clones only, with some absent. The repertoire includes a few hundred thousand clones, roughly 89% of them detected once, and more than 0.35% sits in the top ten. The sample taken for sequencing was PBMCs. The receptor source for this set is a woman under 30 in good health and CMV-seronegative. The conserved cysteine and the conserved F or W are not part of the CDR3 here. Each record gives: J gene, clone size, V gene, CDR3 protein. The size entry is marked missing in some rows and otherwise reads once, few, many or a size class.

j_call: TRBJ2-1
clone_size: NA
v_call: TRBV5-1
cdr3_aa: ASSTGRDRETLEQF

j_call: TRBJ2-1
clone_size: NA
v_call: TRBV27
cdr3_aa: ASGFPGGEGYNEQF

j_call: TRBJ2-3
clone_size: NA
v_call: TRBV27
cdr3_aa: ASSLTSGPTDTQY

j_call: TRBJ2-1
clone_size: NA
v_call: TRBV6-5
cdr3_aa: ASSYSTSGAYNEQF

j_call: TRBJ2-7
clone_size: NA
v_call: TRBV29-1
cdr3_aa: SVSTAYEQY

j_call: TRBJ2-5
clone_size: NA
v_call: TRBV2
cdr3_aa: ASSYGQGRETQY

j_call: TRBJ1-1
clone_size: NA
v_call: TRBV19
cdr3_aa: ASSISSRSGDTEAF

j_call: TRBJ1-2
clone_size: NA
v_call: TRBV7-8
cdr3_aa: ASSLGGEGYT

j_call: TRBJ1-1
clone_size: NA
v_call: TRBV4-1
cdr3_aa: ASSQERRAFTGPNTEAF

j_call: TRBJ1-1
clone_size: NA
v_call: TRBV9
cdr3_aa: ASSALQGARAEAF

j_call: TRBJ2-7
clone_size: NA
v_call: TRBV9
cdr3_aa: ASSVGPPRYYEQY

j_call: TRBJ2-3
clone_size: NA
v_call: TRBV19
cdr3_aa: ASSPVRGIGTDTQY

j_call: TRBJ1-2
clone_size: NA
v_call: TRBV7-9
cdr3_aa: ASSLARSGTGVPYGYT

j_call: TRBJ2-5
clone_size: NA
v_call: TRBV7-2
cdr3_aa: ASSIPRGQETQY

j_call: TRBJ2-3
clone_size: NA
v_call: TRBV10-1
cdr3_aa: ASSESWAGTQY

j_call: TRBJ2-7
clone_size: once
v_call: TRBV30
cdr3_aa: AWSVSETRVAQY

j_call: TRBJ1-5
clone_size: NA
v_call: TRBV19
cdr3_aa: ASSITGGGQPQH

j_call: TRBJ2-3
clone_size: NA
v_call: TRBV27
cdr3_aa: ASPGQISKISTDTQY

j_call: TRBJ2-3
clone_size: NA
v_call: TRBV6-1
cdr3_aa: ASRLAGSTDTQY

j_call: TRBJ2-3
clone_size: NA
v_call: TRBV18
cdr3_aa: ASSPLVTDTQY

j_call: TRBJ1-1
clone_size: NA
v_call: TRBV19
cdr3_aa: ASSIGTGVLLAEAF

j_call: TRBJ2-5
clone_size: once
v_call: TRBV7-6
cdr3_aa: ASSLNGVRETQY

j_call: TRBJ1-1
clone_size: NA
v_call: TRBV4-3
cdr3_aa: ASSQDEWMRVDDTEAF

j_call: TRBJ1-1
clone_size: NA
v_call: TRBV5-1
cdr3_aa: ASSLRGLGTEAF